The clone carrying this TCR beta chain turned up a few times. Its antigen remains unknown. Method: immunoSEQ multiplex PCR; TCRdb's copy keeps in-frame clones and lacks some. Here the sample spans more than 4,500 clones, roughly 73% being singletons. This sample is drawn from a study of STAT3 mutations in large granular lymphocyte leukemia. The CDR3 runs 13 residues. Per the germline V gene, CDR1 is SGHTS and CDR2 is YDEGEE. J gave up 4 bases and V 2 bases, and 1 base lay outside the gene matches. Study results and caveats: Clonal expansion was inferred from samples taken at other timepoints. Every T-cell large granular lymphocyte leukemia patient had at least one immunodominant TCR beta clonotype.

This receptor was identified in a man aged 35 to 55 with T-cell large granular lymphocyte leukemia. Some clones in this sample may be carry-over from other donors' samples. Material: peripheral blood mononuclear cells. J is TRBJ1-1 and V is TRBV5-8, with 8 bases lining up with TRBD1. CDR3 amino acids: CASSFQGATEAFF. The CDR3 DNA reads as TGTGCCAGCAGCTTCCAGGGGGCCACTGAAGCTTTCTTT. Full variable domain (outside the CDR3, taken from reference TRBV5-8 and TRBJ1-1): EAGVTQSPTHLIKTRGQQATLRCSPISGHTSVYWYQQALGLGLQFLLWYDEGEERNRGNFPPRFSGRQFPNYSSELNVNALELEDSALYLCASSFQGATEAFFGQGTRLTVV.